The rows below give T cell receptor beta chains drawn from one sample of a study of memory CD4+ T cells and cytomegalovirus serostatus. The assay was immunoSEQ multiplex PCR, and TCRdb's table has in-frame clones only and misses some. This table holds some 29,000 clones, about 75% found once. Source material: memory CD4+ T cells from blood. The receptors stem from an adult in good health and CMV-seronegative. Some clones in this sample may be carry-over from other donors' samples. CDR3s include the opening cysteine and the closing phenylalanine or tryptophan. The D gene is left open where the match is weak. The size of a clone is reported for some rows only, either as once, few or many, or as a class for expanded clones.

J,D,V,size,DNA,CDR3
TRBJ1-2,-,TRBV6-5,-,TGTGCCAGCAGGGAGGGGGGCTACGGCTACACCTTC,CASREGGYGYTF
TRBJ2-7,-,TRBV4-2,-,TGTGCCAGCAGCCAAAACTACGAGCAGTACTTC,CASSQNYEQYF
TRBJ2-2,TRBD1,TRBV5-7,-,TGTGCCAGCAGCGCGCAGACGACAGGGGAGTCGGCCGGGGAGCTGTTTTTT,CASSAQTTGESAGELFF
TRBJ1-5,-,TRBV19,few,TGTGCCAGTATGCGGGGCAGGGATCAGCCCCAGCATTTT,CASMRGRDQPQHF
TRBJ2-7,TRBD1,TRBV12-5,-,TGTGCTAGTGGTCCCCGGACAGGGTACAACGAGCAGTACTTC,CASGPRTGYNEQYF
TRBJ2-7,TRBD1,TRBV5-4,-,TGTGCCAGCAGCTTGGACAGGGGGCCAATTAAGGGCTACGAGCAGTACTTC,CASSLDRGPIKGYEQYF
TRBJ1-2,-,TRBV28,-,TGTGCCAGCAGTTTGGTTGGGCAGTCGCTTGGCTACACCTTC,CASSLVGQSLGYTF
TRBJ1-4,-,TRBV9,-,TGTGCCAGCAGCCTCACGGCCAAATCTAATGAAAAACTGTTTTTT,CASSLTAKSNEKLFF
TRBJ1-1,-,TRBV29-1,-,TGCAGCGGTTTTCGGGGGACTGAAGCTTTCTTT,CSGFRGTEAFF
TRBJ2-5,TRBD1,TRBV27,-,TGTGCCAGCAGTGTGACCGGGACAGGGGGCGGTGAGACCCAGTACTTC,CASSVTGTGGGETQYF
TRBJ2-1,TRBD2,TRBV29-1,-,TGCAGCTTGGTAGCGGGGGGCATTTACAATGAGCAGTTCTTC,CSLVAGGIYNEQFF
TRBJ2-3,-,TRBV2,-,TGTGCCAGCAGTTCTCGCGGGGAAGGTACGCAGTATTTT,CASSSRGEGTQYF
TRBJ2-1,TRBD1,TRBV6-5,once,TGTGCCAGCAGTACTGACAGGGGTGAATACAATGAGCAGTTCTTC,CASSTDRGEYNEQFF
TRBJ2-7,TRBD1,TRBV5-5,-,TGTGCCAGCAGCTTGGTCGGGACAGGGGACTACGAGCAGTACTTC,CASSLVGTGDYEQYF
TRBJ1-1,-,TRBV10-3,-,TGTGCCATCAGTGAGATCGGTGCCAACACTGAAGCTTTCTTT,CAISEIGANTEAFF
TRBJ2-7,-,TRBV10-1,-,TGCGCCAGCAGGGGGTCAAAGGGACATATTACCTACGAGCAGTACTTC,CASRGSKGHITYEQYF
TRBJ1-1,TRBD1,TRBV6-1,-,TGTGCCAGCACCCGGGGACAGGAATACACTGAAGCTTTCTTT,CASTRGQEYTEAFF
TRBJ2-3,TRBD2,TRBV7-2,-,TGTGCCAGCAGCCTTTGGGGGGGGGAGGGCACAGATACGCAGTATTTT,CASSLWGGEGTDTQYF
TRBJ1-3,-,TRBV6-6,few,TGTGCCAGCAGTTTACAGGCTCCCTCTGGAAACACCATATATTTT,CASSLQAPSGNTIYF
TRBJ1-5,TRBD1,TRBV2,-,TGTGCCAGCAGACCGGGACAGTTTAGCAATCAGCCCCAGCATTTT,CASRPGQFSNQPQHF
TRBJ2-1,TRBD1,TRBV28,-,TGTGCCAGCAGTTCGACAGGGACCTCCTACAATGAGCAGTTCTTC,CASSSTGTSYNEQFF
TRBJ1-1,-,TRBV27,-,TGTGCCAGCTACAGGGAAGTTGCCACTGAAGCTTTCTTT,CASYREVATEAFF
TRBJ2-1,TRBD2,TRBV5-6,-,TGTGCCAGCAGCCAGGGACTAGCGGGGGTTTACAATGAGCAGTTCTTC,CASSQGLAGVYNEQFF
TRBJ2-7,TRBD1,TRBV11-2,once,TGTGCCAGCAGCTTAGGGACAGGGTCATCCTACGAGCAGTACTTC,CASSLGTGSSYEQYF
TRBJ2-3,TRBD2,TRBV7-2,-,TGTGCCAGCAGCTTAGGCGGGGGTAGAGATACGCAGTATTTT,CASSLGGGRDTQYF